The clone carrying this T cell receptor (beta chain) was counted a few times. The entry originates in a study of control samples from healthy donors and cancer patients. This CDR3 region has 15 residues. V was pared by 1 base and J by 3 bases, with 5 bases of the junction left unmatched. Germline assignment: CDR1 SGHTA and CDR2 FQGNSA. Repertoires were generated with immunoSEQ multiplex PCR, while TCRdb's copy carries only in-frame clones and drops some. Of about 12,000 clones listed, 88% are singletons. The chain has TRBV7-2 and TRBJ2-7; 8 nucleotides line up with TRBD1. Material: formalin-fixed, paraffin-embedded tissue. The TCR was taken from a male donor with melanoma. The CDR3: CASSLVTQGGYEQYF. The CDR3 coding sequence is TGTGCCAGCAGCTTAGTTACACAGGGGGGCTACGAGCAGTACTTC.